Listed here are 8 T cell receptor beta chains from one sample, sequenced in a study of resident and recirculating memory T cells in vitiligo. The repertoire was sequenced with immunoSEQ multiplex PCR; TCRdb's copy has only in-frame clones and lacks some. This table holds about 76,000 clones, 92% found once. Sequencing used blood. The receptors derive from a male donor with vitiligo.

This clone turned up a few times. The V and J genes are TRBV6-6 and TRBJ1-4; 9 bases are shared with TRBD1. Trimming removed 5 bases from V and 7 bases from J; junction bases left unmatched: 2. The CDR3 loop spans 13 amino acids. Germline CDR1 is MNHNY and CDR2 is SVGAGI (reference sequence). The CDR3 loop is CASSRDRAEKLFF. The DNA of the CDR3 is TGTGCCAGCAGTCGGGACAGGGCTGAAAAACTGTTTTTT.

Comment on this clone: Other DNA sequences of this sample code for an identical CDR3. The rearrangement links TRBV7-3 to TRBJ2-1, with 12 bases identical to TRBD2. CDR3 size: 15 residues. Germline V gives CDR1 SGHTA, CDR2 FQGTGA. With V trimmed by 4 bases and J by 4 bases, 2 bases remained unmatched. The CDR3, as DNA: TGTGCCAGCAGCTCGCTAGCGGGAGGGTACAATGAGCAGTTCTTC. This translates into CASSSLAGGYNEQFF.

The chain uses TRBV7-9 and TRBJ2-3; TRBD2 aligns across 8 bases. Germline-derived CDR1 and CDR2 are SEHNR and FQNEAQ (reference sequence). Trimming at V came to 1 base and at J to 5 bases, leaving 17 bases not matched to a gene. This CDR3 comprises 19 residues. The CDR3 nucleotides read TGTGCCAGCAGCTTAGGTTGGGCTAGCGGGCCGGGCCGGGGAGATACGCAGTATTTT. Its protein is CASSLGWASGPGRGDTQYF.

The CDR3, as DNA: TGCGCCAGCAGCTTTGTAGGACAGGGGGCCACTGAAGCTTTCTTT. Translated, it gives CASSFVGQGATEAFF. This chain connects TRBV5-1 to TRBJ1-1, with 11 bases that match TRBD1. J gave up 4 bases and V 2 bases, and 4 bases lay outside the gene matches. Per germline, CDR1 SGHRS and CDR2 YFSETQ. The CDR3 has 15 residues.

CDR3 loop: CASSYTRTPRNEQFF. The DNA for the CDR3 is TGTGCCAGCAGTTACACGAGGACTCCCCGTAATGAGCAGTTCTTC. The J gene is TRBJ2-1, the V gene TRBV6-5, with D possibly matching TRBD2 (5 bases). From germline, CDR1 is MNHEY and CDR2 SVGAGI. The germline V and J ends were trimmed by 2 bases and 7 bases, with 15 bases remaining between them. CDR3 size: 15 residues.

This rearrangement joins TRBV19 to TRBJ2-3, with TRBD1 matching over 7 bases. Losses at the gene ends were 6 bases for V and 0 bases for J; bases not matched to a gene: 6. The germline gives CDR1 LNHDA, CDR2 SQIVND (reference sequence). The CDR3 is 15 residues long. DNA for the CDR3: TGTGCCAGTAGCCCGACAGGGTTTAGCACAGATACGCAGTATTTT. Its protein is CASSPTGFSTDTQYF.

This chain uses TRBV5-1 with TRBJ2-3; no clear D gene. Per the germline V gene, CDR1 is SGHRS and CDR2 is YFSETQ. The V end was cut by 1 base, the J end by 6 bases, with 6 bases between. The CDR3 is 12 amino acids. The CDR3 loop is CASSLNGDTQYF. The CDR3 DNA is TGCGCCAGCAGCTTGAATGGCGATACGCAGTATTTT.

This clone appeared once. This chain links TRBV7-9 with TRBJ1-2; 7 positions match TRBD1. The CDR3 sequence is 15 residues long. With V trimmed by 5 bases and J by 2 bases, 8 bases remained unmatched. The germline gives CDR1 SEHNR, CDR2 FQNEAQ (reference sequence). The CDR3 sequence: CASSPGQEVNYGYTF. The CDR3 DNA is TGTGCCAGCAGCCCAGGACAGGAGGTAAACTATGGCTACACCTTC.